The present TCR beta chain was sequenced within a study of blood T cell repertoires in COVID-19. About the study: T cells, B-cell-depleted T cells, or PBMCs supplied cDNA or gDNA.

Authors' methods: The authors estimated nucleated cell counts from reference gene primer amplification. Using immunoSEQ multiplex PCR, the repertoire was profiled, and TCRdb retains in-frame clones only, with some absent. V and J calls and clone size are copied from that table; D and trimming were computed from the DNA. The sample contains roughly 220,000 clones, around 84% of which appear only once. The germline CDR1 and CDR2 sequences are MNHEY and SMNVEV (reference sequence). The CDR3 runs to 14 residues. Between the trimmed V and J ends, which lost 0 bases and 0 bases, there was a span of 5 bases.

The origin of this receptor is a man aged 25 to 40 with active or convalescent COVID-19. Sequencing was carried out using peripheral blood. V and J are TRBV27 and TRBJ1-2, with D unresolved. CDR3 bases: TGTGCCAGCAGTTTATCCGGGACTAACTATGGCTACACCTTC. Translating gives CASSLSGTNYGYTF.